Reported below is one T cell receptor beta chain. Antigen specificity is unknown. The unexposed donors gave CD4+ T cells in about 2011-2018, prior to COVID-19. After nine to ten days of culture, CD4+ T cells were isolated. Unexposed-donor CD4+ T cells were probed with SARS-CoV-2 S/N and four cold-coronavirus spikes, cells permitting. These data originate in a study of CD4 T cells in relation to SARS-CoV-2 and coronaviruses. About the research overall: Shared crossreactive spike epitopes were mapped to their HLA restriction.

Assay: immunoSEQ multiplex PCR; the TCRdb copy retains only in-frame clones and omits some. The data show about 29,000 clones, with nearly 80% seen just once and 20% to 25% held by the top ten. Findings and caveats of the study: In roughly 65% of donors, memory CD4+ clonotypes crossrecognized SARS-CoV-2 and at least one common cold coronavirus spike. Crossreactivity was assessed only for spike protein, not other viral proteins.

The sequencing input was CD4+ T cells from PBMCs, cultured in vitro. The clonotype was recovered from a human donor in good health.

This CDR3 is CASSLARGASYEQYF. The CDR3 nucleotides are TGTGCCAGCAGCTTAGCGAGGGGCGCCTCCTACGAGCAGTACTTC. The V call is TRBV7-8, the J call TRBJ2-7, with D perhaps matching TRBD1 or TRBD2 (5 bases each). CDR3 size: 15 residues. Germline loops: CDR1 SGHVS, CDR2 FQNEAQ. Deletions cut 0 bases from V and 0 bases from J, with 9 bases between.